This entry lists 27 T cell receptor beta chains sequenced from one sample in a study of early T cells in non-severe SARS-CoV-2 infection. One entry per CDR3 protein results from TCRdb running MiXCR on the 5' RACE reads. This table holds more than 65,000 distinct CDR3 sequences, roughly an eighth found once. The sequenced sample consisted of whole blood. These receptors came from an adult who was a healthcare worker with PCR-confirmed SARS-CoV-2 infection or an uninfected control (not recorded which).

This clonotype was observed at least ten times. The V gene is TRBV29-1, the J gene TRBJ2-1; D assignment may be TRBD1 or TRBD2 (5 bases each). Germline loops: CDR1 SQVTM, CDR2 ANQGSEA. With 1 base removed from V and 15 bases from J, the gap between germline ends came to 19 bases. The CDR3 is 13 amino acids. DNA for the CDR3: TGCAGCGTTGAAGGTTTCGGGGCCCGTAGTGTGTTCTTC. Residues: CSVEGFGARSVFF.

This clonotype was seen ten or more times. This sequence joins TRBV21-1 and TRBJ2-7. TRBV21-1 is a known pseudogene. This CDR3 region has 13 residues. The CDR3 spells CASRPDPSYEQYF. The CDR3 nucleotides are TGTGCCAGCAGACCCGACCCCTCCTACGAGCAGTACTTC.

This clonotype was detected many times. The CDR3, as DNA: TGTGCCAGCAGCTTAGCATTAGGGACCACGAACACTGAAGCTTTCTTT. Translation gives CASSLALGTTNTEAFF. V gene TRBV7-9 combines with J gene TRBJ1-1, with D tentatively TRBD1 (5 bases). The CDR3 extends over 16 amino acids. Germline V lookup: CDR1 SEHNR, CDR2 FQNEAQ (reference sequence). Trimming pared 0 bases from V and 1 base from J, leaving 12 bases between.

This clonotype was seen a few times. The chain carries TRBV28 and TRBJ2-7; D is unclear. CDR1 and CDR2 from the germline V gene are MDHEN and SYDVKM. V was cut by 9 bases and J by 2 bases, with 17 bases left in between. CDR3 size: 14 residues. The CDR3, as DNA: TGTGCCAGTAACGGACCCTTTGGGGCCTACGAGCAGTACTTC. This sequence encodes CASNGPFGAYEQYF.

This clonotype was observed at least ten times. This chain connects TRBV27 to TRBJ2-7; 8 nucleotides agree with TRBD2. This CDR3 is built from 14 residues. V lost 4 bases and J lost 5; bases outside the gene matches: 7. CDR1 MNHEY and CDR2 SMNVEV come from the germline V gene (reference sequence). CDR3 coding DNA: TGTGCCAGCAGTTCGGGGGGGCCAAAACACGAGCAGTACTTC. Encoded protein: CASSSGGPKHEQYF.

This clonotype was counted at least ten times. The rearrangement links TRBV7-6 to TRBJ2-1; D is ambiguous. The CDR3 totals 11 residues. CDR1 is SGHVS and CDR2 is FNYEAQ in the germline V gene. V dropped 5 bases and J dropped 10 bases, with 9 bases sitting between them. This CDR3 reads CASSTGWEQFF. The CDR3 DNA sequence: TGTGCCAGCAGCACTGGTTGGGAGCAGTTCTTC.

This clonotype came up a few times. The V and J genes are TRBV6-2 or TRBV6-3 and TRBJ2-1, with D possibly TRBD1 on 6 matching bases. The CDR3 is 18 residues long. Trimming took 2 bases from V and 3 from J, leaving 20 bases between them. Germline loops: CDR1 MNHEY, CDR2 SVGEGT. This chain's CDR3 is CASSYRGKRIRGYNEQFF. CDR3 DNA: TGTGCCAGCAGTTACAGGGGGAAAAGAATACGAGGCTACAATGAGCAGTTCTTC.

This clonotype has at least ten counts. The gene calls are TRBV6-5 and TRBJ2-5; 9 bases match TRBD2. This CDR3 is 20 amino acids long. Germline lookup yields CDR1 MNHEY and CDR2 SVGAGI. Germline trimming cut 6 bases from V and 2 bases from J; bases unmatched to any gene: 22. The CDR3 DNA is TGTGCCAGCAGCCTAGCCCCCCCGGCGGGAGGGCCCAGAGAGCAAGAGACCCAGTACTTC. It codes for CASSLAPPAGGPREQETQYF.

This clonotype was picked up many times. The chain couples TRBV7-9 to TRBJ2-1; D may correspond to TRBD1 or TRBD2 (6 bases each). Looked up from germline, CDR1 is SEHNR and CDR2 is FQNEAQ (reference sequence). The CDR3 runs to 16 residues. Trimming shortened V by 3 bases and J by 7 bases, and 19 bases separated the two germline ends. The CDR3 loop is CASSFWRGQRGNEQFF. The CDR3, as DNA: TGTGCCAGCAGCTTCTGGCGGGGACAAAGAGGGAATGAGCAGTTCTTC.

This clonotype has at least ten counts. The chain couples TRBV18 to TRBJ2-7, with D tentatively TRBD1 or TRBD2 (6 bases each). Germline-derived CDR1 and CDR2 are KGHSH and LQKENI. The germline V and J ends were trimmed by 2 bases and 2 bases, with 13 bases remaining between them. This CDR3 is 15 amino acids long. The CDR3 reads CASSPSGAGTYEQYF. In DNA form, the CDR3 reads TGTGCCAGCTCACCATCGGGGGCCGGCACCTACGAGCAGTACTTC. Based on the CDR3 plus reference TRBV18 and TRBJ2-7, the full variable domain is NAGVMQNPRHLVRRRGQEARLRCSPMKGHSHVYWYRQLPEEGLKFMVYLQKENIIDESGMPKERFSAEFPKEGPSILRIQQVVRGDSAAYFCASSPSGAGTYEQYFGPGTRLTVT.

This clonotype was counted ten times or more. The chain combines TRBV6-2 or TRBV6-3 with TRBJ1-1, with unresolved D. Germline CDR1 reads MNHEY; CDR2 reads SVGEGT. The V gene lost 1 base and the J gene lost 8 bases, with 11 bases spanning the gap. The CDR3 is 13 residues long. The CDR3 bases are TGTGCCAGCAGTTACTTACAAGGAACGGAAGCTTTCTTT. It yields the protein CASSYLQGTEAFF.

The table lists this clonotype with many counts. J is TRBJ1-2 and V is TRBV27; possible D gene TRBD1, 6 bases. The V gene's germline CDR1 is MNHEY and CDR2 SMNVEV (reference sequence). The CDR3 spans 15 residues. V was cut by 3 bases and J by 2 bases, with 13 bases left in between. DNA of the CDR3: TGTGCCAGCAGTTTGAAACAGGGCCTCAACTATGGCTACACCTTC. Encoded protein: CASSLKQGLNYGYTF.

In DNA form, the CDR3 reads TGCAGCGTTGGAGGGACGGATGAAGCTTTCTTT. Its translation is CSVGGTDEAFF. The rearrangement links TRBV29-1 to TRBJ1-1, with D possibly being TRBD1 (5 bases). CDR3 size: 11 residues. The V end was cut by 4 bases, the J end by 7 bases, with 10 bases between. The germline gives CDR1 SQVTM, CDR2 ANQGSEA.

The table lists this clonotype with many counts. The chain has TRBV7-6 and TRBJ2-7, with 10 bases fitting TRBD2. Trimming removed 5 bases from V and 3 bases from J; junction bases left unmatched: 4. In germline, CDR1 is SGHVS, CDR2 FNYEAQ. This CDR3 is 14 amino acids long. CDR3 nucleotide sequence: TGTGCCAGCAGCCTCGCTAGCGGGAGCTACGAGCAGTACTTC. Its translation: CASSLASGSYEQYF.

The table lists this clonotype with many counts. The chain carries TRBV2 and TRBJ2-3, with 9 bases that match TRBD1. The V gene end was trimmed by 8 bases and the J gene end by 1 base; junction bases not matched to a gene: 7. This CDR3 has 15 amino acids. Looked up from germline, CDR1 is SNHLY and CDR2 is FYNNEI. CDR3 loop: CASGGTGFRTDTQYF. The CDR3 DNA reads TGTGCCAGCGGGGGGACAGGGTTTCGCACAGATACGCAGTATTTT.

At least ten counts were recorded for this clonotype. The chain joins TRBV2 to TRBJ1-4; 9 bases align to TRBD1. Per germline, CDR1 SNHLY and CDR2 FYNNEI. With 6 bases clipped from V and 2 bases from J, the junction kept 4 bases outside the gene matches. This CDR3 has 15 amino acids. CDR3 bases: TGTGCCAGCAGCGGGACAGGGAGGACTAATGAAAAACTGTTTTTT. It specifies CASSGTGRTNEKLFF. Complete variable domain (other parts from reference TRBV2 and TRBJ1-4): EPEVTQTPSHQVTQMGQEVILRCVPISNHLYFYWYRQILGQKVEFLVSFYNNEISEKSEIFDDQFSVERPDGSNFTLKIRSTKLEDSAMYFCASSGTGRTNEKLFFGSGTQLSVL.

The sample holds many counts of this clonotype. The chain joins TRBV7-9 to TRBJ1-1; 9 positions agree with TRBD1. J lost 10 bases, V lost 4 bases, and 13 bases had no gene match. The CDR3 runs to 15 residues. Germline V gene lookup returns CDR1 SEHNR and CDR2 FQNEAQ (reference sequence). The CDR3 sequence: CASSSSGTGTMGAFF. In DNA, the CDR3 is TGTGCCAGCAGCTCCTCCGGGACAGGGACAATGGGAGCTTTCTTT.

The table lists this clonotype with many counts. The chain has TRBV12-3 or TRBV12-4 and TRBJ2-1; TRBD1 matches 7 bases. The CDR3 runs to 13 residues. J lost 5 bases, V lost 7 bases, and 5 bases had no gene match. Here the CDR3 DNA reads TGTGCCAGCACCGAGGGACAGAACAATGAGCAGTTCTTC. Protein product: CASTEGQNNEQFF.

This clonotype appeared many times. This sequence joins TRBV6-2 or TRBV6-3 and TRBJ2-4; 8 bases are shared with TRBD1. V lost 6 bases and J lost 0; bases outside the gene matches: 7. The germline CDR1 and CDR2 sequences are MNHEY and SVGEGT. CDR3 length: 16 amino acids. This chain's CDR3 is CASSIDRGVAKNIQYF. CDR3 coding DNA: TGTGCCAGCAGCATCGACAGGGGAGTAGCCAAAAACATTCAGTACTTC.

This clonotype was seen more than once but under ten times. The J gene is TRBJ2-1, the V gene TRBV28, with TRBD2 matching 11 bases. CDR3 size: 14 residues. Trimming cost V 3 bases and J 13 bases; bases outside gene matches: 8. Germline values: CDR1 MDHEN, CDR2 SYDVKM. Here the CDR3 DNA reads TGTGCCAGCAGTTTTACTAGCGGGGGCCTAATCCAGTTCTTC. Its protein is CASSFTSGGLIQFF.

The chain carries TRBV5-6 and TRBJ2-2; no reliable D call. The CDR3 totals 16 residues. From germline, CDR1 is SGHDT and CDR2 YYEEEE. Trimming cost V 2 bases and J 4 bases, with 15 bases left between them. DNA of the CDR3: TGTGCCAGCAGCTTCGGGCTCCAAGAGAGCACCGGGGAGCTGTTTTTT. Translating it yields CASSFGLQESTGELFF.

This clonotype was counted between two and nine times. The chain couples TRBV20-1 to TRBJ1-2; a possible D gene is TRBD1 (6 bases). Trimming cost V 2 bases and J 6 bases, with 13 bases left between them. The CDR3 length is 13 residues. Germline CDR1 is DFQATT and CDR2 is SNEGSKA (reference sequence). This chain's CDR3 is CSARFPRGDGYTF. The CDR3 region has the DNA TGCAGTGCTAGATTCCCCAGGGGAGATGGCTACACCTTC.

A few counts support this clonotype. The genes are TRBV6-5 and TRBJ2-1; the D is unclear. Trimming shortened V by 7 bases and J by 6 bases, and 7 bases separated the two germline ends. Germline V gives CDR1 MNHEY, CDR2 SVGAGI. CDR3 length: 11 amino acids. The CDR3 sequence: CASNGRNEQFF. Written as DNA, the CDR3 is TGTGCCAGCAACGGACGCAATGAGCAGTTCTTC.

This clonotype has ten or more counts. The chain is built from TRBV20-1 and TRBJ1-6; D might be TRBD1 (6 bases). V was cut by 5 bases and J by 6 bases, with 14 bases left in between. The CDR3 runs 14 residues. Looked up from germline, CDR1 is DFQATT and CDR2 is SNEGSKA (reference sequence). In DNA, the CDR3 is TGCAGTGCTTACACAGGGATTGGTAATTCACCCCTCCACTTT. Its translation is CSAYTGIGNSPLHF.

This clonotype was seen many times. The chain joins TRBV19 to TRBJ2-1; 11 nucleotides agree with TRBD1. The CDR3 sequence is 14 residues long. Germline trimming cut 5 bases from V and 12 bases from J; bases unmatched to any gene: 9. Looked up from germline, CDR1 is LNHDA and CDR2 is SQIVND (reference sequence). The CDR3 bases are TGTGCCAGTAGTCCCGGGACAGGGGGGTTTGGGCAGTTCTTC. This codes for CASSPGTGGFGQFF.

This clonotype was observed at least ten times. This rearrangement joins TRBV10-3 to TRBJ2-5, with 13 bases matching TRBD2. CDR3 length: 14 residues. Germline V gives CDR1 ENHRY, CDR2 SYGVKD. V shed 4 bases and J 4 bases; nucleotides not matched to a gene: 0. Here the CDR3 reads CAISGTSGRETQYF. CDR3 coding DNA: TGTGCCATCAGTGGGACTAGCGGGAGAGAGACCCAGTACTTC.

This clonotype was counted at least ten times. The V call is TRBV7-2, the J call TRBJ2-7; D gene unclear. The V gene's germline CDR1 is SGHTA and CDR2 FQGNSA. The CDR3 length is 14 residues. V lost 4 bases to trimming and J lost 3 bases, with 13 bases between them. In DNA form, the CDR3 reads TGTGCCAGCAGCTCCGACAACACCTTCTACGAGCAGTACTTC. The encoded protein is CASSSDNTFYEQYF.